These 18 T cell receptor beta chains were sequenced from one sample in a study of blood T cell repertoires in COVID-19 (dated by TCRdb to the early 2020s). Library preparation used the immunoSEQ multiplex PCR assay. Entries here come from immuneACCESS through TCRdb and include only in-frame sequences with V and J called. Some clones fail to appear in such tables; in the studies checked, an unresolved V gene covers under half of the shortfall, and the cause of the remainder is unknown. This sample gives around 130,000 clones in total; 82% of them show up just once. 4% of the sample comes from the top ten. Sequencing used peripheral blood. Source of these receptors: an elderly woman with acute or convalescent COVID-19.

V is TRBV11-2 and J is TRBJ2-3; D perhaps matches TRBD2 (5 bases). Trimming removed 4 bases from V and 6 bases from J, with 20 bases in between. This CDR3 is 16 amino acids long. In germline, CDR1 is SGHAT, CDR2 FQNNGV. The CDR3 DNA sequence: TGTGCCAGCAGCTCGTACCGTCAACTAGGGATGGATACGCAGTATTTT. It specifies CASSSYRQLGMDTQYF.

The chain recombines TRBV4-1 with TRBJ1-2; the D gene is possibly TRBD1 (6 bases). The CDR3 length is 16 residues. CDR1 is MGHRA, CDR2 YSYEKL, per germline. Trimming left V 2 bases short and J 2 bases short, with 15 bases between. The CDR3 region is CASSQSFGQQNYGYTF. The CDR3 DNA follows: TGCGCCAGCAGCCAATCCTTTGGACAGCAAAACTATGGCTACACCTTC.

V is TRBV30 and J is TRBJ2-5; the D is unclear. There are 13 residues in the CDR3. Trimming removed 1 base at V and 5 bases at J, with 11 bases between. From germline, CDR1 is GTSNPN and CDR2 SVGIG (reference sequence). The CDR3 region is CAWSGNPGETQYF. The CDR3 nucleotides read TGTGCCTGGAGTGGCAACCCCGGGGAGACCCAGTACTTC.

This chain uses TRBV10-1 with TRBJ2-2, with 11 bases fitting TRBD2. CDR3 size: 15 residues. V shed 4 bases, J shed 7 bases, and the junction held 5 bases outside the gene matches. Germline V gene data show CDR1 as WNHNN and CDR2 as SYGVQD (reference sequence). As DNA, the CDR3 is TGCGCCAGCAGTGTGAAGACTAGCGGGGACGGGGAGCTGTTTTTT. Its translation is CASSVKTSGDGELFF.

This chain connects TRBV24-1 to TRBJ2-7; D unclear. V gave up 1 base and J gave up 5 bases, with 5 bases separating them. This CDR3 has 12 residues. Germline V gene sequence: CDR1 KGHDR, CDR2 SFDVKD. The CDR3 here is CATSDFGDEQYF. In DNA form, the CDR3 reads TGTGCCACCAGTGATTTCGGTGACGAGCAGTACTTC.

This chain uses TRBV19 with TRBJ1-5, with D maybe TRBD1 (5 bases). Trimming shortened V by 5 bases and J by 2 bases, and 13 bases separated the two germline ends. This CDR3 region has 15 residues. In germline, CDR1 is LNHDA, CDR2 SQIVND (reference sequence). The CDR3 DNA follows: TGTGCCAGTAGTCAATCCCAAGGGGGCAATCAGCCCCAGCATTTT. It encodes CASSQSQGGNQPQHF. The entire variable domain, with the rest obtained from reference TRBV19 and TRBJ1-5, is as follows: DGGITQSPKYLFRKEGQNVTLSCEQNLNHDAMYWYRQDPGQGLRLIYYSQIVNDFQKGDIAEGYSVSREKKESFPLTVTSAQKNPTAFYLCASSQSQGGNQPQHFGDGTRLSIL.

The chain carries TRBV5-1 and TRBJ2-5; the match to TRBD2 covers 7 bases. The V and J ends lost 2 bases and 5 bases, in that order; junction bases with no gene match: 3. This CDR3 contains 13 residues. CDR1 is SGHRS and CDR2 is YFSETQ in the germline V gene. The CDR3 sequence: CASSLPGGETQYF. CDR3 sequence (DNA): TGCGCCAGCAGCTTACCCGGGGGGGAGACCCAGTACTTC.

The rearrangement joins TRBV5-1 to TRBJ2-1; 8 nucleotides line up with TRBD2. The CDR3 loop spans 20 amino acids. The V and J ends lost 4 bases and 8 bases, in that order; junction bases with no gene match: 26. Germline assignment: CDR1 SGHRS and CDR2 YFSETQ. CDR3 nucleotides: TGCGCCAGCAGCCCGGTCCCGGGGACTAGTCCTCCCCAAAAGTTGGATGAGCAGTTCTTC. Protein: CASSPVPGTSPPQKLDEQFF.

J is TRBJ2-1 and V is TRBV7-9, with 8 bases that match TRBD2. V lost 5 bases and J lost 6; bases outside the gene matches: 6. Per the germline V gene, CDR1 is SEHNR and CDR2 is FQNEAQ (reference sequence). The CDR3 length is 14 residues. The CDR3 coding sequence is TGTGCCAGCAGCCTAGGGACTAGTTCCAATGAGCAGTTCTTC. Its translation: CASSLGTSSNEQFF.

The CDR3 loop is CASSISGDGSGDTQYF. The CDR3 DNA is TGTGCCAGTAGTATATCAGGAGACGGGAGTGGAGATACGCAGTATTTT. This chain uses TRBV19 with TRBJ2-3; maybe TRBD2 (6 bases). V was trimmed by 2 bases and J by 5 bases, leaving 17 bases between them. CDR1 and CDR2 (germline): LNHDA, SQIVND (reference sequence). The CDR3 covers 16 residues.

The chain is built from TRBV5-1 and TRBJ1-4; tentative D call: TRBD1 (6 bases). Trimming stripped 1 base from V and 0 bases from J, with 7 bases between. The CDR3 covers 15 residues. Germline lookup yields CDR1 SGHRS and CDR2 YFSETQ. CDR3 residues: CASSLKGATNEKLFF. The CDR3, as DNA: TGCGCCAGCAGCTTGAAGGGGGCAACTAATGAAAAACTGTTTTTT.

The gene calls are TRBV20-1 and TRBJ2-5, with TRBD2 identical over 11 bases. Germline-derived CDR1 and CDR2 are DFQATT and SNEGSKA (reference sequence). This CDR3 spans 11 amino acids. J was trimmed by 7 bases and V by 8 bases; bases with no gene match: 3. CDR3 residues: CSPGTSGTQYF. In DNA, the CDR3 is TGCAGTCCTGGGACTAGCGGGACCCAGTACTTC.

The chain employs TRBV2 and TRBJ2-5, with D unclear. CDR3 length equals 11 residues. Germline assignment: CDR1 SNHLY and CDR2 FYNNEI. The V and J ends lost 7 bases and 1 base respectively, with 4 bases between them. The CDR3 protein is CASTFQETQYF. Here the CDR3 DNA reads TGTGCCAGCACCTTCCAAGAGACCCAGTACTTC.

The rearrangement uses TRBV24-1 and TRBJ1-5; D is perhaps TRBD1 (6 bases). The CDR3 loop spans 16 amino acids. Germline CDR1 is KGHDR and CDR2 is SFDVKD. V was pared by 5 bases and J by 0 bases, with 13 bases between. The CDR3 nucleotides read TGTGCCACCAGTGGTCAGGACAGACATAGCAATCAGCCCCAGCATTTT. This sequence encodes CATSGQDRHSNQPQHF.

The chain joins TRBV5-1 to TRBJ2-5; TRBD2 aligns across 8 bases. The CDR3 runs to 16 residues. Germline trimming cut 2 bases from V and 5 bases from J; bases unmatched to any gene: 11. Germline V CDR1 and CDR2: SGHRS, YFSETQ. CDR3 amino acids: CASSFQSGGLEETQYF. Here the CDR3 DNA reads TGCGCCAGCAGCTTCCAAAGCGGGGGCTTGGAGGAGACCCAGTACTTC.

The chain couples TRBV4-2 to TRBJ1-4; no definite D call. With 0 bases removed from V and 6 bases from J, the gap between germline ends came to 11 bases. From germline, CDR1 is LGHNA and CDR2 YNFKEQ. The CDR3 contains 15 residues. The CDR3 here is CASSQDTFGYEKLFF. CDR3 DNA sequence: TGTGCCAGCAGCCAAGACACCTTCGGGTATGAAAAACTGTTTTTT.

The V gene is TRBV5-1, the J gene TRBJ2-5, with D perhaps TRBD2 (6 bases). V lost 0 bases and J lost 2, with 11 bases in between. In germline, CDR1 is SGHRS, CDR2 YFSETQ. This CDR3 has 15 residues. The CDR3 loop reads CASSLVSSEQETQYF. The CDR3 DNA sequence: TGCGCCAGCAGCTTGGTATCTAGCGAGCAAGAGACCCAGTACTTC.

V gene TRBV25-1 combines with J gene TRBJ1-4; no definite D call. The ends were cut back, 3 bases at V and 4 bases at J, with 9 bases in the middle. This CDR3 is 14 amino acids long. Germline CDR1 is MGHDK and CDR2 is SYGVNS. The CDR3 region has the DNA TGTGCCAGCAGTGATCGAGGGCTTAATGAAAAACTGTTTTTT. Protein product: CASSDRGLNEKLFF.